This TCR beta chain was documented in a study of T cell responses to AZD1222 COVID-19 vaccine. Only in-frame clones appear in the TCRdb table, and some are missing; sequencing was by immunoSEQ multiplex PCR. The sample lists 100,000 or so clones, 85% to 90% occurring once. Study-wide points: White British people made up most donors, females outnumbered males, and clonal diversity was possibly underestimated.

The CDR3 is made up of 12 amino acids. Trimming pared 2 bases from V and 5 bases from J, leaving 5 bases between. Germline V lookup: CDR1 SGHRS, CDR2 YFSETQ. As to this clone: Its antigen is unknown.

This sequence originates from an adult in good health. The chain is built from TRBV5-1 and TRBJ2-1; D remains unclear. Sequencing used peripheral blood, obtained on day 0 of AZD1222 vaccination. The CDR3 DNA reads TGCGCCAGCAGCTTCAATGACAATGAGCAGTTCTTC. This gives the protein CASSFNDNEQFF. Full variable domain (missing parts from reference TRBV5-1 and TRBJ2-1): KAGVTQTPRYLIKTRGQQVTLSCSPISGHRSVSWYQQTPGQGLQFLFEYFSETQRNKGNFPGRFSGRQFSNSRSEMNVSTLELGDSALYLCASSFNDNEQFFGPGTRLTVL.